The clone carrying this T cell receptor (beta chain) was seen a single time. There are 14 residues in the CDR3. The germline V gene has CDR1 SNHLY and CDR2 FYNNEI. Generated by immunoSEQ multiplex PCR, the TCRdb table keeps only in-frame clones and is missing some. The table shows about 50,000 clones, with around 81% occurring only once. This sample is drawn from a study of OX40 agonist ivuxolimab in advanced cancers. Peripheral blood came from all dose cohorts at three timepoints. The receptor comes from an adult with an advanced solid tumor such as melanoma, head and neck, liver or kidney cancer. Sequenced material: CD4+ or CD8+ T cells sorted from blood, taken in a trial of the OX40 agonist ivuxolimab. This chain links TRBV2 with TRBJ2-5; 7 positions agree with TRBD2. Judging by the DNA end, TRBJ2-7 fits better; the J call may be wrong. The CDR3 bases are TGTGCCAGCAGTGAAGCGCTTGGGGGGGACGAGCAGTACTTC. This sequence encodes CASSEALGGDEQYF.